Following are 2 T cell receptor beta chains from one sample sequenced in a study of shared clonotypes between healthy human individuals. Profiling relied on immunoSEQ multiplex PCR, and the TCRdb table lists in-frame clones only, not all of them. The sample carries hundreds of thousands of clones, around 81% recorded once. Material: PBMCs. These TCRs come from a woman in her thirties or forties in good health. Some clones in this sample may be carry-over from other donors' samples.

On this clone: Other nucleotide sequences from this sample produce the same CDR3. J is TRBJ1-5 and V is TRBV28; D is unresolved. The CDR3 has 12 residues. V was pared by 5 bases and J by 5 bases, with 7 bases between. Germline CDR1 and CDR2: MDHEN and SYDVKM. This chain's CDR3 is CASSAVDQPQHF. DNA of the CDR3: TGTGCCAGCAGTGCCGTAGATCAGCCCCAGCATTTT.

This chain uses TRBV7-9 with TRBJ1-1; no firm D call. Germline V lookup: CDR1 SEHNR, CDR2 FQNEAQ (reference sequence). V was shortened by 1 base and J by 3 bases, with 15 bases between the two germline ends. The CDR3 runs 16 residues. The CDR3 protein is CASSLGGVKRYTEAFF. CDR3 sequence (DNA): TGTGCCAGCAGCTTAGGCGGGGTAAAAAGGTACACTGAAGCTTTCTTT.